This entry lists 24 T cell receptor beta chains sequenced from one sample in a study of T cell responses to AZD1222 COVID-19 vaccine. Data came from immunoSEQ multiplex PCR; TCRdb stores just in-frame clones and leaves some out. The sample records about 120,000 clones, about nine tenths being singletons. The sequenced sample was peripheral blood, obtained on day 0 of AZD1222 vaccination. The receptor source for this set is an adult in good health.

This rearrangement joins TRBV7-8 to TRBJ2-1, with 7 bases that match TRBD2. Germline V gene sequence: CDR1 SGHVS, CDR2 FQNEAQ. The V segment lost 5 bases and the J segment 6 bases; nucleotides outside the gene matches: 7. The CDR3 consists of 14 residues. The CDR3 reads CASSRGTTSNEQFF. The CDR3 region has the DNA TGTGCCAGCAGCCGCGGGACTACGTCCAATGAGCAGTTCTTC. Variable domain in full (rest from reference TRBV7-8 and TRBJ2-1): GAGVSQSPRYKVAKRGQDVALRCDPISGHVSLFWYQQALGQGPEFLTYFQNEAQLDKSGLPSDRFFAERPEGSVSTLKIQRTQQEDSAVYLCASSRGTTSNEQFFGPGTRLTVL.

This rearrangement joins TRBV3-1 (or the pseudogene TRBV3-2) to TRBJ1-4; 7 positions agree with TRBD1. The CDR3 totals 16 residues. The germline V gene encodes CDR1 LGHDT and CDR2 YNNKEL (reference sequence). V shed 3 bases and J 8 bases; nucleotides not matched to a gene: 12. The CDR3 nucleotides are TGTGCCAGCAGCCACAGCGACAGGGCCCTATTCGAAAAACTGTTTTTT. This gives the protein CASSHSDRALFEKLFF.

The rearrangement uses TRBV28 and TRBJ1-2; the D gene is possibly TRBD1 (5 bases). The CDR3 runs 14 residues. With 6 bases removed from V and 0 bases from J, the gap between germline ends came to 11 bases. The germline CDR1 and CDR2 sequences are MDHEN and SYDVKM. CDR3 sequence reads: CASRDQGPNYGYTF. The CDR3 nucleotides are TGTGCCAGCAGAGACCAGGGACCTAACTATGGCTACACCTTC.

Concerning this clone: A far larger clone is one base from this, pointing to a likely read error. V usage is TRBV2 and J usage is TRBJ1-6, with D possibly TRBD1 on 6 matching bases. Per germline, CDR1 SNHLY and CDR2 FYNNEI. This CDR3 is 15 amino acids long. V dropped 3 bases and J dropped 10 bases, with 16 bases sitting between them. The CDR3 coding sequence is TGTGCCAGCAGTGATTGGGGGGGCGTAAGCTCACCCCTCCACTTT. Translated: CASSDWGGVSSPLHF.

The V call is TRBV10-3, the J call TRBJ2-1; D is possibly TRBD1 or TRBD2 (6 bases each). This CDR3 comprises 15 residues. The V end was cut by 5 bases, the J end by 0 bases, with 11 bases between. CDR1 and CDR2 (germline): ENHRY, SYGVKD. The CDR3 DNA reads as TGTGCCATCAGTATACAGGGAGGCTCCTACAATGAGCAGTTCTTC. Amino acids: CAISIQGGSYNEQFF.

This chain links TRBV6-5 with TRBJ2-7; D not certain. This CDR3 has 12 residues. The germline gives CDR1 MNHEY, CDR2 SVGAGI. V lost 5 bases to trimming and J lost 4 bases, with 9 bases between them. CDR3 nucleotides: TGTGCCAGCAGTCCCACGGTATACGAGCAGTACTTC. Its protein product is CASSPTVYEQYF.

This CDR3 reads CSVASSGGSYNEQFF. CDR3 sequence (DNA): TGCAGCGTTGCGTCTAGCGGGGGGTCCTACAATGAGCAGTTCTTC. The chain employs TRBV29-1 and TRBJ2-1; TRBD2 agrees at 11 bases. The V and J ends lost 4 bases and 1 base, in that order; junction bases with no gene match: 3. Germline V CDR1 and CDR2: SQVTM, ANQGSEA. The CDR3 totals 15 residues.

This chain joins TRBV18 and TRBJ2-5, with D hard to call. V was shortened by 1 base and J by 1 base, with 13 bases between the two germline ends. CDR3 length: 16 amino acids. The V gene's germline CDR1 is KGHSH and CDR2 LQKENI. The CDR3 loop reads CASSPLVGPTQETQYF. The DNA of the CDR3 is TGTGCCAGCTCACCACTGGTTGGGCCCACCCAAGAGACCCAGTACTTC.

This clone appeared a single time. The gene calls are TRBV2 and TRBJ2-3; unclear D gene. V dropped 7 bases and J dropped 2 bases, with 10 bases sitting between them. The CDR3 extends over 13 amino acids. Per germline, CDR1 SNHLY and CDR2 FYNNEI. The CDR3 DNA reads TGTGCCAGCAACCCCCCCTACACAGATACGCAGTATTTT. This codes for CASNPPYTDTQYF.

The chain has TRBV24-1 and TRBJ2-2, with 10 bases that match TRBD1. The germline CDR1 and CDR2 sequences are KGHDR and SFDVKD. CDR3 length: 16 residues. The V segment lost 3 bases and the J segment 4 bases; nucleotides outside the gene matches: 4. This CDR3 reads CATSDGDRGLTGELFF. CDR3 sequence (DNA): TGTGCCACCAGTGATGGGGACAGGGGCCTCACCGGGGAGCTGTTTTTT.

This rearrangement joins TRBV7-3 to TRBJ2-7; tentatively, D is TRBD1 or TRBD2 (6 bases each). The germline V and J ends were trimmed by 5 bases and 7 bases, with 15 bases remaining between them. The V gene's germline CDR1 is SGHTA and CDR2 FQGTGA. This CDR3 comprises 13 residues. DNA for the CDR3: TGTGCCAGCAGCCTGGGACACGGACTAGAGCAGTACTTC. It encodes CASSLGHGLEQYF.

This chain links TRBV24-1 with TRBJ1-2, with 7 nucleotides matching TRBD1. The CDR3 has 15 residues. CDR1 is KGHDR and CDR2 is SFDVKD in the germline V gene. V shed 4 bases, J shed 3 bases, and the junction held 7 bases outside the gene matches. The CDR3 is CATSDGTARDYGYTF. The CDR3 nucleotides read TGTGCCACCAGTGACGGGACAGCGCGGGACTATGGCTACACCTTC.

The chain recombines TRBV10-3 with TRBJ1-2, with TRBD1 as a possible D gene (6 bases). This CDR3 has 13 residues. Germline CDR1 is ENHRY and CDR2 is SYGVKD. V was pared by 2 bases and J by 10 bases, with 14 bases between. The CDR3 region is CAISENEGEAYTF. The DNA of the CDR3 is TGTGCCATCAGTGAGAATGAGGGGGAGGCCTACACCTTC.

V usage is TRBV28 and J usage is TRBJ1-2; perhaps TRBD1 as D (6 bases). With 3 bases removed from V and 2 bases from J, the gap between germline ends came to 13 bases. This CDR3 contains 15 residues. Germline V CDR1 and CDR2: MDHEN, SYDVKM. The CDR3 is CASSFVSQGNYGYTF. The CDR3 DNA follows: TGTGCCAGCAGTTTCGTTTCACAGGGCAACTATGGCTACACCTTC.

V is TRBV6-4 and J is TRBJ2-3; D is uncertain. CDR1 is MRHNA, CDR2 SNTAGT, per germline. The CDR3 extends over 13 amino acids. Trimming shortened V by 6 bases and J by 3 bases, and 10 bases separated the two germline ends. The CDR3 here is CASSSAATDTQYF. CDR3 sequence (DNA): TGTGCCAGCAGCAGCGCGGCTACAGATACGCAGTATTTT.

This clone appeared once. The rearrangement links TRBV6-5 to TRBJ1-2; D not resolved. Deletions cut 2 bases from V and 2 bases from J, with 9 bases between. This CDR3 region has 14 residues. Germline values: CDR1 MNHEY, CDR2 SVGAGI. The CDR3 region is CASSYGIANYGYTF. The DNA of the CDR3 is TGTGCCAGCAGTTACGGAATTGCCAACTATGGCTACACCTTC.

Comments on this clone: This sample includes further DNA sequences coding for the same CDR3. The CDR3 here is CASSLGQNTEAFF. The DNA of the CDR3 is TGTGCCAGCAGTTTAGGGCAGAACACTGAAGCTTTCTTT. The chain joins TRBV27 to TRBJ1-1; D is undetermined. V lost 2 bases and J 1 base, leaving 5 bases between the germline ends. The germline CDR1 and CDR2 sequences are MNHEY and SMNVEV (reference sequence). The CDR3 extends over 13 amino acids.

V gene TRBV7-3 combines with J gene TRBJ2-1; the match to TRBD1 covers 7 bases. CDR1 SGHTA and CDR2 FQGTGA come from the germline V gene. The CDR3 has 15 amino acids. After removal of 4 bases from V and 0 bases from J, the junction contained 3 bases not matched to a gene. CDR3 sequence reads: CASSSGQSSYNEQFF. DNA for the CDR3: TGTGCCAGCAGCTCGGGACAGAGCTCCTACAATGAGCAGTTCTTC.

The chain joins TRBV4-1 to TRBJ2-2; D possibly corresponds to TRBD2 (6 bases). The CDR3 is 14 amino acids. V lost 4 bases, J lost 6 bases, and 12 bases lay in between. Germline V gives CDR1 MGHRA, CDR2 YSYEKL. CDR3: CASSREEGPGELFF. CDR3 DNA sequence: TGCGCCAGCAGCCGCGAGGAGGGGCCCGGGGAGCTGTTTTTT.

The V gene is TRBV6-2 or TRBV6-3, the J gene TRBJ2-1; 12 bases match TRBD2. This CDR3 region has 20 residues. Germline values: CDR1 MNHEY, CDR2 SVGEGT. The trim removed 5 bases at V and 0 bases at J, leaving 14 bases unmatched. CDR3 amino acids: CASSNPTSGGFWSSYNEQFF. In DNA form, the CDR3 reads TGTGCCAGCAGTAACCCCACTAGCGGGGGGTTCTGGAGCTCCTACAATGAGCAGTTCTTC.

The rearrangement joins TRBV4-3 to TRBJ1-2; 7 bases line up with TRBD1. The CDR3 has 15 residues. V dropped 3 bases and J dropped 4; count of bases not matched to a gene: 8. The germline gives CDR1 LGHNA, CDR2 YSLEER. The CDR3 is CASSQNLDRSYGYTF. The CDR3 bases are TGCGCCAGCAGCCAGAATCTGGACAGGAGCTATGGCTACACCTTC.

The chain uses TRBV20-1 and TRBJ2-5; 8 positions agree with TRBD2. CDR1 is DFQATT and CDR2 is SNEGSKA in the germline V gene (reference sequence). CDR3 length equals 14 residues. The V and J ends lost 3 bases and 2 bases, in that order; junction bases with no gene match: 5. The CDR3 loop is CSASLGGGQETQYF. In DNA form, the CDR3 reads TGCAGTGCTAGTCTCGGCGGGGGGCAAGAGACCCAGTACTTC.

The chain links TRBV5-8 to TRBJ1-1; D ambiguous. The CDR3 runs 11 residues. CDR1 SGHTS and CDR2 YDEGEE come from the germline V gene. Trimming shortened V by 4 bases and J by 4 bases, and 5 bases separated the two germline ends. The CDR3 spells CASSRGTEAFF. CDR3 nucleotides: TGTGCCAGCAGCCGGGGCACTGAAGCTTTCTTT.

The chain links TRBV27 to TRBJ2-5; tentatively, D is TRBD1 (5 bases). With 0 bases removed from V and 5 bases from J, the gap between germline ends came to 10 bases. From germline, CDR1 is MNHEY and CDR2 SMNVEV (reference sequence). The CDR3 has 14 residues. The CDR3 nucleotides are TGTGCCAGCAGTTTATCCGCAGGGTTGGAGACCCAGTACTTC. Its translation: CASSLSAGLETQYF.